This T cell receptor beta chain came from a study of cytomegalovirus exposure and HLA in healthy donors. PCR employed 60 Vbeta and 13 Jbeta primers. Repertoires were generated with immunoSEQ multiplex PCR, while TCRdb's copy carries only in-frame clones and drops some. The sample holds about 160,000 clones; 70% to 75% are singletons and the top ten take approximately 4.6%. V shed 6 bases, J shed 3 bases, and the junction held 5 bases outside the gene matches. The CDR3 has 16 amino acids. CDR1 and CDR2 from the germline V gene are LGHNT and FRNRAP. The sequence derives from a man aged 18-30 years in good health and CMV-seropositive. The J gene is TRBJ2-2, the V gene TRBV12-5, with TRBD1 identical over 12 bases. The sample taken for sequencing was PBMCs. In DNA form, the CDR3 reads TGTGCTAGTGGGCCCGGGACAGGGGGCGACACCGGGGAGCTGTTTTTT. Translating gives CASGPGTGGDTGELFF.